This T cell receptor beta chain was captured by sequencing in a study of CD8 T cells in Susac syndrome. The trim removed 8 bases at V and 6 bases at J, leaving 3 bases unmatched. This CDR3 region has 13 residues. Germline lookup yields CDR1 LNHDA and CDR2 SQIVND (reference sequence). An amount of RNA that ranged from roughly 0.45 to 1 ug was reverse transcribed with random hexamers. Each CDR3 protein is one row after TCRdb ran MiXCR on the immunoSEQ multiplex PCR reads. The sample contains approximately 200,000 distinct CDR3 sequences, 90% to 95% of which appear only once. The specimen was CD4+ T cells from PBMCs. The chain couples TRBV19 to TRBJ2-1, with 11 bases aligning to TRBD2. The clonotype originates from a human donor with multiple sclerosis. CDR3 in amino acids: CASLAGGINEQFF. The CDR3 coding sequence is TGTGCCAGTTTAGCGGGAGGGATCAATGAGCAGTTCTTC.